The subject of this entry is one T cell receptor beta chain. Study processing details: Researchers report that nucleated cell counts were estimated from reference gene primer amplification. Profiled with immunoSEQ multiplex PCR; TCRdb holds only in-frame clones, not every one. That table supplies the V and J calls and clone size; D and trimming were determined from the DNA. Among some 100,000 clones listed, about 91% were seen once. This entry belongs to a study of blood T cell repertoires in COVID-19. About the study: Samples came from the United States, Italy and Spain, spanning acute and convalescent COVID-19. Sources were T cells, B-cell-depleted T cells, or PBMCs; the material itself was cDNA or gDNA.

The CDR3 totals 16 residues. With V trimmed by 0 bases and J by 1 base, 4 bases remained unmatched. The V gene's germline CDR1 is SGHRS and CDR2 YFSETQ. The source material was peripheral blood. The V call is TRBV5-1, the J call TRBJ2-7, with 10 bases that match TRBD2. This TCR was recovered from a woman aged 70-85 years with acute or convalescent COVID-19. The chain's CDR3 is CASSLGGSGRSYEQYF. The CDR3 bases are TGCGCCAGCAGCTTGGGAGGTAGCGGGAGGTCCTACGAGCAGTACTTC.